The subject of this entry is one T cell receptor (beta chain). The ends lost 0 bases at V and 3 bases at J; junction bases unmatched: 5. This CDR3 is 15 amino acids long. TCRdb's table, derived via immunoSEQ multiplex PCR, lists solely in-frame clones and lacks some. The specimen's table records 150,000 to 200,000 clones. The data were obtained in a study of control samples from healthy donors and cancer patients. The chain recombines TRBV5-3 with TRBJ1-1; 7 nucleotides line up with TRBD1. TRBV5-3 belongs to the ORF category, with a function that is uncertain. This receptor was taken from a woman in her thirties in good health. Sequenced material: blood. The CDR3 loop reads CARSLDTRGDTEAFF. CDR3 coding DNA: TGTGCCAGAAGCTTGGATACCAGGGGGGACACTGAAGCTTTCTTT.